The following is a T cell receptor beta chain sequence with its context. This CDR3 has 16 amino acids. Germline V gene lookup returns CDR1 SGHTA and CDR2 FQGNSA. Trimming at V came to 5 bases and at J to 3 bases, leaving 10 bases not matched to a gene. This record comes from a study of control samples from healthy donors and cancer patients. Measured with immunoSEQ multiplex PCR; TCRdb has only the in-frame clones, and not every one. Altogether about 160,000 clones are present, about 90% being singletons, with the ten largest covering around 12%. The chain couples TRBV7-2 to TRBJ2-7, with 10 bases identical to TRBD2. The material sequenced was blood. This receptor was obtained from a man aged 30 to 45 in good health. For the CDR3, the DNA is TGTGCCAGCAGCCCCCAACCGGGACTAGCGAACTACGAGCAGTACTTC. As protein: CASSPQPGLANYEQYF.